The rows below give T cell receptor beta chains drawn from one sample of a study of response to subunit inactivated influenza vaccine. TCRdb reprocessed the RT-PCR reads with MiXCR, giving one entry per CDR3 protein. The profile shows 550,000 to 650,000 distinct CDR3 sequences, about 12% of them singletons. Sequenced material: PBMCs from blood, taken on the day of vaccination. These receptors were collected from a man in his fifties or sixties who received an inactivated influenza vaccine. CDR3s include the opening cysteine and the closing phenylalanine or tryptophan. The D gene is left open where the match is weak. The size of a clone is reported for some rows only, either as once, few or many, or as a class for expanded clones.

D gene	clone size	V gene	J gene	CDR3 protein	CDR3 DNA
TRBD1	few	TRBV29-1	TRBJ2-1	CSVQGAGNEQFF	TGCAGCGTGCAGGGGGCCGGCAATGAGCAGTTCTTC
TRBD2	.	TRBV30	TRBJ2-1	CAWSVGTRNEQFF	TGTGCCTGGAGTGTGGGGACTAGAAATGAGCAGTTCTTC
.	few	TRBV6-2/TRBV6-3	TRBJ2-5	CASSYNRNQETQYF	TGTGCCAGCAGTTATAACAGGAACCAAGAGACCCAGTACTTC
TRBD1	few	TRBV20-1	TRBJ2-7	CSARVPGQRTYEQYF	TGCAGTGCTAGAGTCCCGGGACAGCGAACCTACGAGCAGTACTTC
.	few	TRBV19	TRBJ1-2	CASMKGIGYGYTF	TGTGCCAGTATGAAAGGGATTGGGTATGGCTACACCTTC
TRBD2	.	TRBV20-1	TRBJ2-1	CSARGLSGRARGIEPEQFF	TGCAGTGCTAGAGGCCTAAGCGGGAGGGCCCGGGGGATAGAACCGGAGCAGTTCTTC
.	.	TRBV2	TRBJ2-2	CASRVRGRGSGELFF	TGTGCCAGCAGAGTCCGGGGCAGAGGGAGCGGGGAGCTGTTTTTT
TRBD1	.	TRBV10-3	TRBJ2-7	CATGGIYEQYF	TGTGCGACAGGGGGGATATACGAGCAGTACTTC
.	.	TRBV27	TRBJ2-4	CASSLYRGAGNIQYF	TGTGCCAGCAGTTTATACCGTGGGGCTGGAAACATTCAGTACTTC
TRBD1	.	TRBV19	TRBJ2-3	CASRGTGPQPQYF	TGTGCCAGTAGGGGGACAGGGCCACAGCCCCAGTATTTT
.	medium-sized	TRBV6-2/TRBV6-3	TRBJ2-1	CASSHPRGRHNEQFF	TGTGCCAGCAGCCATCCCCGAGGACGGCACAATGAGCAGTTCTTC
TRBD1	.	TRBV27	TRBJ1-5	CATAGTAFQPQHF	TGTGCCACCGCCGGGACAGCGTTTCAGCCCCAGCATTTT
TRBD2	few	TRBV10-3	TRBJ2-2	CAISESSGRATGTNTGELFF	TGTGCCATCAGTGAGTCTAGCGGGAGGGCCACCGGAACGAACACCGGGGAGCTGTTTTTT
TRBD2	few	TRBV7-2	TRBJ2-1	CASSRSGGQRSYNEQFF	TGTGCCAGCAGCCGATCGGGGGGGCAGCGCTCCTACAATGAGCAGTTCTTC
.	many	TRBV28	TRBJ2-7	CASSFPSYEQYF	TGTGCCAGCTCATTTCCCTCCTACGAGCAGTACTTC
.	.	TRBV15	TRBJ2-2	CATSSEVGELFF	TGTGCCACCAGCAGTGAGGTCGGGGAGCTGTTTTTT
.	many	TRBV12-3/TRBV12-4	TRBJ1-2	CASSSGYLNYGYTF	TGTGCCAGCAGTTCGGGATACCTCAACTATGGCTACACCTTC
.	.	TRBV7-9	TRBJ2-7	CASSLGRDTPWF	TGTGCCAGCAGCCTCGGACGGGACACTCCTTGGTTC
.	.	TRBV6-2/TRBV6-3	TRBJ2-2	CASSPDGVTGELFF	TGTGCCAGCAGTCCGGATGGCGTGACCGGGGAGCTGTTTTTT
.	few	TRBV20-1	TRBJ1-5	CSARDGSRGHNQPQHF	TGCAGTGCTAGAGATGGGTCCCGGGGCCACAATCAGCCCCAGCATTTT
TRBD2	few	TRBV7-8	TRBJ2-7	CASSWKIGSGRLAYEQYF	TGTGCCAGCAGCTGGAAAATTGGTAGCGGGAGGCTAGCCTACGAGCAGTACTTC
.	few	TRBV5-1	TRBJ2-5	CASSLETATQYF	TGCGCCAGCAGCTTGGAAACGGCGACCCAGTACTTC
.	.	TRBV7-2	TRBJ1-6	CASSDRVNSPLHF	TGTGCCAGCAGTGACAGAGTTAATTCACCCCTCCACTTT
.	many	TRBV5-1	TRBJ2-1	CASSLSTPNEQFF	TGCGCCAGCAGCTTGTCTACCCCGAATGAGCAGTTCTTC